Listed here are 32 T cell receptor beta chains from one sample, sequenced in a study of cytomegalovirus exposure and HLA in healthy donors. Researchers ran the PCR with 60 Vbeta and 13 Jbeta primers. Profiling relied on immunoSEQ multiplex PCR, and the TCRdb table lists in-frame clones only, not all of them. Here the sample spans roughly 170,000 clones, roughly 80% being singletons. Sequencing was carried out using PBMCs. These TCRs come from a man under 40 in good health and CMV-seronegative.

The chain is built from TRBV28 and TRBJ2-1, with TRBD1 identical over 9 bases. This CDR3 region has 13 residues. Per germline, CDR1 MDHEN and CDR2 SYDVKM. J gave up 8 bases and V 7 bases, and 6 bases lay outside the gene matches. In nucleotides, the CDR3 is TGTGCCAGCAACGGACAGGGGAAGGATGAGCAGTTCTTC. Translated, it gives CASNGQGKDEQFF. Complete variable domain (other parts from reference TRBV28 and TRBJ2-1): DVKVTQSSRYLVKRTGEKVFLECVQDMDHENMFWYRQDPGLGLRLIYFSYDVKMKEKGDIPEGYSVSREKKERFSLILESASTNQTSMYLCASNGQGKDEQFFGPGTRLTVL.

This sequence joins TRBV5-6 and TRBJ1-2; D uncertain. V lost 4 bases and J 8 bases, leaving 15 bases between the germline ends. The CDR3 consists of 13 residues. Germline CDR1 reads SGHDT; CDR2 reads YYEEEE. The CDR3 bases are TGTGCCAGCAGCCCAGACCGGGTCGGAGGCTACACCTTC. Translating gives CASSPDRVGGYTF.

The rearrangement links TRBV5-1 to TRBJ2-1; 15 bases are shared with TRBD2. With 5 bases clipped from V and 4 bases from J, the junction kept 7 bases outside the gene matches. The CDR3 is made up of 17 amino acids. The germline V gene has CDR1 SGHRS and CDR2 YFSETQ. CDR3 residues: CASRRTSGRGVYNEQFF. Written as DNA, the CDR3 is TGCGCCAGCAGACGGACTAGCGGGAGGGGGGTGTACAATGAGCAGTTCTTC.

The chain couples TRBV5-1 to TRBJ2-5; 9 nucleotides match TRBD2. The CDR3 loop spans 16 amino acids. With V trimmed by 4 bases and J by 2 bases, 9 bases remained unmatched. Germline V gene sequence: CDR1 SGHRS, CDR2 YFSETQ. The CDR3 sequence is CASSPNLAGRQETQYF. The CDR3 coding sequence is TGCGCCAGCAGCCCTAATCTAGCGGGGAGACAAGAGACCCAGTACTTC.

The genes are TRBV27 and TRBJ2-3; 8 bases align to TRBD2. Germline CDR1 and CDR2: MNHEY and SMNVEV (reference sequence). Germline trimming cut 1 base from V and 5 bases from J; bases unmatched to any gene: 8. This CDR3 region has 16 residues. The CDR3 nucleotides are TGTGCCAGCAGTTTATTGGCCCCGCGGGGGGAAGATACGCAGTATTTT. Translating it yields CASSLLAPRGEDTQYF.

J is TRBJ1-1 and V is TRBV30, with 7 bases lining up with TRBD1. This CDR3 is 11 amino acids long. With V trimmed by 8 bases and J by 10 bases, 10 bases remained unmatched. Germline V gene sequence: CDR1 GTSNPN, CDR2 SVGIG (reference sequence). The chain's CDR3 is CAQRTGRVAFF. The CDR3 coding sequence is TGTGCCCAACGGACAGGTCGGGTAGCTTTCTTT.

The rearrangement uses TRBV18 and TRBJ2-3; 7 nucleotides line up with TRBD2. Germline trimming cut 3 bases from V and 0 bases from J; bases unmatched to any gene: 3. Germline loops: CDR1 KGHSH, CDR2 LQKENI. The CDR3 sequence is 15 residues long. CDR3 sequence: CASSPRRESTDTQYF. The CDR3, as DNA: TGTGCCAGCTCACCGAGGCGGGAGAGCACAGATACGCAGTATTTT.

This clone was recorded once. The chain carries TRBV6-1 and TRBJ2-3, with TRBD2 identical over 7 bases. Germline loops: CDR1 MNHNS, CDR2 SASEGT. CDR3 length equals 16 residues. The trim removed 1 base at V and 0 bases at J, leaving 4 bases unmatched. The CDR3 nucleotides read TGTGCCAGCAGTGAAGTCAGCGGGGCTAGCACAGATACGCAGTATTTT. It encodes CASSEVSGASTDTQYF.

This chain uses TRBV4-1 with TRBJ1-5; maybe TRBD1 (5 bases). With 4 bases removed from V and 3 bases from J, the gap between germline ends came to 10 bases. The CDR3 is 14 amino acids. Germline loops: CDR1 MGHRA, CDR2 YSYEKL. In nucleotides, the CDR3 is TGCGCCAGCAGCCTTGACAGTTCCAATCAGCCCCAGCATTTT. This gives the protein CASSLDSSNQPQHF.

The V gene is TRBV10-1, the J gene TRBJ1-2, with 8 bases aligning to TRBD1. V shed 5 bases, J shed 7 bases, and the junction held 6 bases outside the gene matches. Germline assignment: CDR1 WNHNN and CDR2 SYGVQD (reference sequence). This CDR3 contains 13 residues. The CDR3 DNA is TGCGCCAGCAGTCCGACAGGGGTGGCTGGCTACACCTTC. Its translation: CASSPTGVAGYTF.

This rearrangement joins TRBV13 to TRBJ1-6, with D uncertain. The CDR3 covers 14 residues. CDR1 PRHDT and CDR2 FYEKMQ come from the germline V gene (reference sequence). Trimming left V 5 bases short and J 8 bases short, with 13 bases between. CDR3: CASSPGKPYSPLHF. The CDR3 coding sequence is TGTGCCAGCAGCCCGGGGAAGCCCTATTCACCCCTCCACTTT.

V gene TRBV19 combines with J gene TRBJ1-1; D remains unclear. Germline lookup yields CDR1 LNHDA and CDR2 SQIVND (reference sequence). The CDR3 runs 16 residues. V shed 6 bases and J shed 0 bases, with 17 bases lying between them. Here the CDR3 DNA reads TGTGCCAGTAGGGTGAAACAGCTCCTCATGAACACTGAAGCTTTCTTT. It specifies CASRVKQLLMNTEAFF.

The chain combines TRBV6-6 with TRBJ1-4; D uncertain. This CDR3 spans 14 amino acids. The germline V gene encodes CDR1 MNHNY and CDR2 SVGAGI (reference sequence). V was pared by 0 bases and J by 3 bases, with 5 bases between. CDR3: CASSYSRANEKLFF. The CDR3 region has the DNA TGTGCCAGCAGTTACTCGAGAGCTAATGAAAAACTGTTTTTT.

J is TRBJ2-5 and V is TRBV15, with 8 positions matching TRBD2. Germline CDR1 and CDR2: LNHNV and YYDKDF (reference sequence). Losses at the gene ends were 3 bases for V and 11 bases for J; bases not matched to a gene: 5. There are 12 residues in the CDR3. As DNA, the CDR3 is TGTGCCACCAGCAGTGCCGAGCGGGAGCAGTACTTC. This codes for CATSSAEREQYF.

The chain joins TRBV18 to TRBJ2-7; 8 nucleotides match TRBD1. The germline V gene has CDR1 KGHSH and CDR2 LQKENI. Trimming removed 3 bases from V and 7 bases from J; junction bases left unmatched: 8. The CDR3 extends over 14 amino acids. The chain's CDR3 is CASSPRQGAGEQYF. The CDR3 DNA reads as TGTGCCAGCTCACCGCGGCAGGGGGCGGGGGAGCAGTACTTC.

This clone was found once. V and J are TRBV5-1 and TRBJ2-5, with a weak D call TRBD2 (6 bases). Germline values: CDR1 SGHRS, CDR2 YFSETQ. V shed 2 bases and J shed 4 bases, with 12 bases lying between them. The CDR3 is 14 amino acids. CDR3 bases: TGCGCCAGCAGCTTTTCGGGAGCTTTAGAGACCCAGTACTTC. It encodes CASSFSGALETQYF.

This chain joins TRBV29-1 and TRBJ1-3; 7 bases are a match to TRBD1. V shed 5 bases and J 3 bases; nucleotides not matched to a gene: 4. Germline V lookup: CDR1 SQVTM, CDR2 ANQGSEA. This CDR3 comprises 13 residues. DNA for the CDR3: TGCAGCGTTAGCGACAGGGTTGGAAACACCATATATTTT. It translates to CSVSDRVGNTIYF.

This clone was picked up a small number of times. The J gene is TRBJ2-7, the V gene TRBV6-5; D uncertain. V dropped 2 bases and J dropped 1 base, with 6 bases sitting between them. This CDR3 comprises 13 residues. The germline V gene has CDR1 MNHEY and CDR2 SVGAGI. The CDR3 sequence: CASSYTDSYEQYF. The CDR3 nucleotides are TGTGCCAGCAGTTACACAGATTCCTACGAGCAGTACTTC.

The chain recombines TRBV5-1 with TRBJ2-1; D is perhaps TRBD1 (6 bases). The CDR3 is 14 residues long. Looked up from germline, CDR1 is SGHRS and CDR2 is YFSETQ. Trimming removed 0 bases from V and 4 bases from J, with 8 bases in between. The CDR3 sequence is CASSLGQDYNEQFF. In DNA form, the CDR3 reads TGCGCCAGCAGCTTGGGACAGGATTACAATGAGCAGTTCTTC.

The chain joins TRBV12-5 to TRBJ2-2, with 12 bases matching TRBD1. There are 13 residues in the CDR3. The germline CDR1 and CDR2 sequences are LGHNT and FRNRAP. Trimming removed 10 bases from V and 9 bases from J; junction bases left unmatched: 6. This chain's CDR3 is CATRGTGGWELFF. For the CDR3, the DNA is TGTGCTACCCGCGGGACAGGGGGCTGGGAGCTGTTTTTT.

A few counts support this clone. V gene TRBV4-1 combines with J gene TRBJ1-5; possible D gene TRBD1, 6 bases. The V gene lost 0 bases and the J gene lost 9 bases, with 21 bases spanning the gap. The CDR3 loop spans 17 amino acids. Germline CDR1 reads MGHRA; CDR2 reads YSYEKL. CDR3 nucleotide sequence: TGCGCCAGCAGCCAAGAAGATATACGGCAGGGGAGAGGGCCCCAGCATTTT. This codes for CASSQEDIRQGRGPQHF.

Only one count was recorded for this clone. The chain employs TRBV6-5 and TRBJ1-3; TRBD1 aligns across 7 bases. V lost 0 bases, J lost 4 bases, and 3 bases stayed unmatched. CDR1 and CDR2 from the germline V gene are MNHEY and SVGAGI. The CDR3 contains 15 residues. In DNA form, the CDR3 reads TGTGCCAGCAGTTACTCGAGGGGGCCAGGAAACACCATATATTTT. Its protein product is CASSYSRGPGNTIYF.

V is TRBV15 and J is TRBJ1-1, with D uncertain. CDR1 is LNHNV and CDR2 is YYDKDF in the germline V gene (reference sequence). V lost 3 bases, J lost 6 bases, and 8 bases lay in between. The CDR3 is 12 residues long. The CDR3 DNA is TGTGCCACCAGCAGGGCGGGCTCTGAAGCTTTCTTT. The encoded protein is CATSRAGSEAFF.

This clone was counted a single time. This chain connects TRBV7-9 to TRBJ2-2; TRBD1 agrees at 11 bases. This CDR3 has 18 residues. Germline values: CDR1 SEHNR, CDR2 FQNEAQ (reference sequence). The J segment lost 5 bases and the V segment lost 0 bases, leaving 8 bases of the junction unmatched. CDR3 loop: CASSLAGTGGRWTGELFF. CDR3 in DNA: TGTGCCAGCAGCTTAGCCGGGACAGGGGGTCGATGGACCGGGGAGCTGTTTTTT. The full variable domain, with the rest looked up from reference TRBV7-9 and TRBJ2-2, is DTGVSQNPRHKITKRGQNVTFRCDPISEHNRLYWYRQTLGQGPEFLTYFQNEAQLEKSRLLSDRFSAERPKGSFSTLEIQRTEQGDSAMYLCASSLAGTGGRWTGELFFGEGSRLTVL.

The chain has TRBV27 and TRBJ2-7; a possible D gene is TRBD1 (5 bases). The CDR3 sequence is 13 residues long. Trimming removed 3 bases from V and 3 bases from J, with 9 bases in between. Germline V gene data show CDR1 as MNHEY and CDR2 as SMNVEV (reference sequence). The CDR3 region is CASSLGLVYEQYF. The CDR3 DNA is TGTGCCAGCAGTTTGGGGCTGGTCTACGAGCAGTACTTC.

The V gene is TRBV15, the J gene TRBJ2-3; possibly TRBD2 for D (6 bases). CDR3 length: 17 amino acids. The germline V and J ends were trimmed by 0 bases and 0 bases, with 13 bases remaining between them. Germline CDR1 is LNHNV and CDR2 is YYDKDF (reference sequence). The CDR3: CATSRDHVGTSTDTQYF. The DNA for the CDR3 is TGTGCCACCAGCAGAGATCACGTAGGGACTAGCACAGATACGCAGTATTTT.

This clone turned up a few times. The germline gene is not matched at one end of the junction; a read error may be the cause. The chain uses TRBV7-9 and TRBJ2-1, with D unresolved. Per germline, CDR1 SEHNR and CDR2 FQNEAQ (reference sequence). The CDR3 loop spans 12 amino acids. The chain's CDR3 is CSSSQELPLKFF. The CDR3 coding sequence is TGTTCCAGCAGCCAAGAACTCCCGTTAAAGTTCTTC.

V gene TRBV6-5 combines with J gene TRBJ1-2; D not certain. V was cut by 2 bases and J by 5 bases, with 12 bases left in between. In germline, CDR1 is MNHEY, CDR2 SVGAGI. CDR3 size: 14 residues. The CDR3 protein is CASSYAPRGYGYTF. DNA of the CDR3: TGTGCCAGCAGTTACGCCCCTCGGGGTTATGGCTACACCTTC.

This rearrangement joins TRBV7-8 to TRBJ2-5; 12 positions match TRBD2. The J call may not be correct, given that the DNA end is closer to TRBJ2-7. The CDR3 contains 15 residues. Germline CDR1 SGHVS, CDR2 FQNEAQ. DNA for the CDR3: TGTGCCAGCAGCTCAGCGGGACTAGCGGGCTACGAGCAGTACTTC. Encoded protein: CASSSAGLAGYEQYF.

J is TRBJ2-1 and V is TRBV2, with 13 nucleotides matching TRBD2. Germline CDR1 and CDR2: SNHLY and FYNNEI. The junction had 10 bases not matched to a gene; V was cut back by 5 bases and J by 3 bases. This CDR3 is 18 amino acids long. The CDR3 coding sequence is TGTGCCAGCAGTCAAACCCAGTGGACTAGCGGGGGCTACAATGAGCAGTTCTTC. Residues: CASSQTQWTSGGYNEQFF.

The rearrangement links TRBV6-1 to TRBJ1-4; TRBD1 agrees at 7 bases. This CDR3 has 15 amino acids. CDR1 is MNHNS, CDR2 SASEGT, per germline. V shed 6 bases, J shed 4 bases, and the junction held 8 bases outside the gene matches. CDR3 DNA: TGTGCCAGCAGCGAAACGGGACAGTTTAATGAAAAACTGTTTTTT. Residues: CASSETGQFNEKLFF.

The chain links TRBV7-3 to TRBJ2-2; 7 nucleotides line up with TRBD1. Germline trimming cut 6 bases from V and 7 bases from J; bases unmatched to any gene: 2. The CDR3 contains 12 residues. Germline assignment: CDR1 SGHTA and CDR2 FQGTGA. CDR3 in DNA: TGTGCCAGCAGTCCAGGGGGCGGGGAGCTGTTTTTT. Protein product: CASSPGGGELFF. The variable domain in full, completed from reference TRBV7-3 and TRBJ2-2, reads GAGVSQTPSNKVTEKGKYVELRCDPISGHTALYWYRQSLGQGPEFLIYFQGTGAADDSGLPNDRFFAVRPEGSVSTLKIQRTERGDSAVYLCASSPGGGELFFGEGSRLTVL.